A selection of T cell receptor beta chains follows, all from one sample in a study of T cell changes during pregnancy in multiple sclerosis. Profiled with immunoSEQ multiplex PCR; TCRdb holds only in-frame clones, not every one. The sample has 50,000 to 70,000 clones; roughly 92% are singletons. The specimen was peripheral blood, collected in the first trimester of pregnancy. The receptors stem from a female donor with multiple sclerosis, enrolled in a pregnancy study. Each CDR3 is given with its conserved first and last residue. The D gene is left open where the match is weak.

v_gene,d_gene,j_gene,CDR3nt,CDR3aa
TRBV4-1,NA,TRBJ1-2,TGCGCCAGCAGCCAAGATGAGAGTTCGGAGGGCTATAACTATGGCTACACCTTC,CASSQDESSEGYNYGYTF
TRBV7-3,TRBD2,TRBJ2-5,TGTGCCAGCAGCTTAACAGCGGGGGGGCAGGAGACCCAGTACTTC,CASSLTAGGQETQYF
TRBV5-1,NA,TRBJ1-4,TGCGCCAGCAGCTTGGCCGGGGGAAGGGGTGAAAAACTGTTTTTT,CASSLAGGRGEKLFF
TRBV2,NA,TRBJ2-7,TGTGCCAGCCGGACGGACAGTATCTCCTACGAGCAGTACTTC,CASRTDSISYEQYF
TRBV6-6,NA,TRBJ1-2,TGTGCCAGCAGTTACTGGAGGGGAAATGGCTACACCTTC,CASSYWRGNGYTF
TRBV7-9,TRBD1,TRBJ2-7,TGTGCCAGCAGCTTAGAGACAGGGCCCTACGAGCAGTACTTC,CASSLETGPYEQYF
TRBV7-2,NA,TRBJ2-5,TGTGCCAGCAGCTTCTCGGGGGAGACCCAGTACTTC,CASSFSGETQYF
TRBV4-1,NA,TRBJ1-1,TGCGCCAGCAGCCAAGAGGTTGGCGGGACTGAAGCTTTCTTT,CASSQEVGGTEAFF
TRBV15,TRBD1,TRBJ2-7,TGTGCCACCAGCCAGACAGGGGTGACCTACGAGCAGTACTTC,CATSQTGVTYEQYF
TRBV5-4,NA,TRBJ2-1,TGTGCCAGCAGCACACCGTGGGGGCGCAGGAGTGAGCAGTTCTTC,CASSTPWGRRSEQFF
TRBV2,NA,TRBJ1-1,TGTGCCAGCAGGAAGACAGAGCTGAACACTGAAGCTTTCTTT,CASRKTELNTEAFF
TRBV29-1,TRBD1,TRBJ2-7,TGCAGCGTTGTGACAGGGGTGGCCTACGAGCAGTACTTC,CSVVTGVAYEQYF
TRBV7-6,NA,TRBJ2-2,TGTGCCAGCAGCCCGGACATCGGGGAGCTGTTTTTT,CASSPDIGELFF
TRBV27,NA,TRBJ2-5,TGTGCCAGCAGTGGCAGGGGCTTTCAAGAGACCCAGTACTTC,CASSGRGFQETQYF
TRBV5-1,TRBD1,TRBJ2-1,TGCGCCAGCAGCTTGGCGGTAGGGCCAGGGGGTGAGCAGTTCTTC,CASSLAVGPGGEQFF
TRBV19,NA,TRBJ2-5,TGTGCCAGTAGTATAGGCAGGGCACAAGAGACCCAGTACTTC,CASSIGRAQETQYF